These T cell receptor beta chains were read from a single sample in a study of blood T cell repertoires in COVID-19. TCRdb keeps only in-frame clones here, not all; method: immunoSEQ multiplex PCR. The sample shows over 450,000 clones, about 88% of them seen only once. Sequencing input: peripheral blood. Receptors were obtained from a woman in her 50s with COVID-19, enrolled during active disease. CDR3s include the opening cysteine and the closing phenylalanine or tryptophan. A D gene is named only where the DNA matches it firmly. Clone size, where shown, is once, few, many, or a class for clones that have expanded.

cdr3_aa: CAWSRPTGSNQPQHF
cdr3_nt: TGTGCCTGGAGCCGCCCGACAGGGTCCAATCAGCCCCAGCATTTT
v_call: TRBV30
j_call: TRBJ1-5
clone_size: .
d_call: TRBD1

cdr3_aa: CASQVSGNTIYF
cdr3_nt: TGTGCCAGTCAGGTCTCGGGGAACACCATATATTTT
v_call: TRBV12-3/TRBV12-4
j_call: TRBJ1-3
clone_size: .
d_call: .

cdr3_aa: CASSWDARGGNTIYF
cdr3_nt: TGTGCCAGCAGTTGGGATGCCAGGGGAGGAAACACCATATATTTT
v_call: TRBV6-5
j_call: TRBJ1-3
clone_size: .
d_call: .

cdr3_aa: CASSLAEVEGTDTQYF
cdr3_nt: TGCGCCAGCAGCTTGGCCGAGGTGGAGGGCACAGATACGCAGTATTTT
v_call: TRBV5-1
j_call: TRBJ2-3
clone_size: .
d_call: .

cdr3_aa: CSASRGGAGEKLFF
cdr3_nt: TGCAGTGCTAGTAGGGGGGGCGCAGGTGAAAAACTGTTTTTT
v_call: TRBV20-1
j_call: TRBJ1-4
clone_size: once
d_call: .

cdr3_aa: CASSYRDTAGTNEKLFF
cdr3_nt: TGTGCCAGCAGTTACCGGGACACTGCAGGAACTAATGAAAAACTGTTTTTT
v_call: TRBV6-2/TRBV6-3
j_call: TRBJ1-4
clone_size: .
d_call: .

cdr3_aa: CASSLDGATGVDEQFF
cdr3_nt: TGCGCCAGCAGCTTGGATGGGGCGACAGGGGTAGATGAGCAGTTCTTC
v_call: TRBV5-1
j_call: TRBJ2-1
clone_size: once
d_call: TRBD1

cdr3_aa: CASSPELAGAHTGELFF
cdr3_nt: TGTGCCAGCAGCCCCGAACTAGCGGGGGCCCACACCGGGGAGCTGTTTTTT
v_call: TRBV28
j_call: TRBJ2-2
clone_size: .
d_call: TRBD2

cdr3_aa: CASRGAPGSMTETQYF
cdr3_nt: TGTGCCAGCAGGGGAGCCCCTGGATCCATGACGGAGACCCAGTACTTC
v_call: TRBV2
j_call: TRBJ2-5
clone_size: once
d_call: .

cdr3_aa: CASRQTSGAYEQYF
cdr3_nt: TGTGCCAGCCGACAGACTAGCGGAGCCTACGAGCAGTACTTC
v_call: TRBV6-5
j_call: TRBJ2-7
clone_size: .
d_call: TRBD2

cdr3_aa: CASTHDPSVAGISNEQYF
cdr3_nt: TGTGCCAGCACACACGACCCCTCGGTAGCGGGGATCAGTAACGAGCAGTACTTC
v_call: TRBV2
j_call: TRBJ2-7
clone_size: .
d_call: TRBD2

cdr3_aa: CASNGGRPFTGGKPEAFF
cdr3_nt: TGTGCCAGTAACGGAGGGAGGCCCTTCACGGGGGGGAAGCCTGAAGCTTTCTTT
v_call: TRBV19
j_call: TRBJ1-1
clone_size: .
d_call: .

cdr3_aa: CATSSSGGNIQYF
cdr3_nt: TGTGCCACCAGTTCGTCCGGGGGGAACATTCAGTACTTC
v_call: TRBV6-5
j_call: TRBJ2-4
clone_size: once
d_call: TRBD2

cdr3_aa: CASRRTGPSTDTQYF
cdr3_nt: TGTGCCAGCAGAAGGACAGGGCCAAGCACAGATACGCAGTATTTT
v_call: TRBV2
j_call: TRBJ2-3
clone_size: .
d_call: TRBD1

cdr3_aa: CAISGQGSNYGYTF
cdr3_nt: TGTGCCATCAGTGGACAGGGATCGAACTATGGCTACACCTTC
v_call: TRBV10-3
j_call: TRBJ1-2
clone_size: .
d_call: TRBD1

cdr3_aa: CASNLRDSLPYEQYF
cdr3_nt: TGTGCCAGCAACCTACGGGACTCCCTCCCCTACGAGCAGTACTTC
v_call: TRBV7-2
j_call: TRBJ2-7
clone_size: .
d_call: .

cdr3_aa: CASSWIGTAVGQPQHF
cdr3_nt: TGTGCCAGCAGTTGGATTGGGACAGCGGTGGGCCAGCCCCAGCATTTT
v_call: TRBV6-2/TRBV6-3
j_call: TRBJ1-5
clone_size: .
d_call: TRBD1

cdr3_aa: CASSSGQGNQPQHF
cdr3_nt: TGTGCCAGCAGCTCAGGACAGGGAAATCAGCCCCAGCATTTT
v_call: TRBV7-9
j_call: TRBJ1-5
clone_size: once
d_call: TRBD1

cdr3_aa: CASSLYGGNQPQHF
cdr3_nt: TGTGCCAGCAGCTTATACGGAGGGAATCAGCCCCAGCATTTT
v_call: TRBV7-8
j_call: TRBJ1-5
clone_size: .
d_call: .

cdr3_aa: CASMSGGRDTQYF
cdr3_nt: TGCGCCAGCATGAGCGGGGGAAGGGATACGCAGTATTTT
v_call: TRBV10-2
j_call: TRBJ2-3
clone_size: .
d_call: TRBD2

cdr3_aa: CASSGPSLYTF
cdr3_nt: TGTGCCAGCAGCGGCCCAAGCTTATACACCTTC
v_call: TRBV9
j_call: TRBJ1-2
clone_size: .
d_call: .

cdr3_aa: CASSLTVATNEKLFF
cdr3_nt: TGCGCCAGCAGCCTGACTGTTGCAACTAATGAAAAACTGTTTTTT
v_call: TRBV4-1
j_call: TRBJ1-4
clone_size: .
d_call: .

cdr3_aa: CASRTLRGGQFF
cdr3_nt: TGTGCCAGTAGGACCTTACGGGGGGGTCAGTTCTTC
v_call: TRBV19
j_call: TRBJ2-1
clone_size: .
d_call: TRBD2

cdr3_aa: CASSLTGGTEAFF
cdr3_nt: TGTGCCAGCAGCCTAACAGGGGGCACTGAAGCTTTCTTT
v_call: TRBV6-5
j_call: TRBJ1-1
clone_size: .
d_call: TRBD1

cdr3_aa: CAWSDLTSGGYNEQFF
cdr3_nt: TGTGCCTGGAGTGACCTAACTAGCGGGGGTTACAATGAGCAGTTCTTC
v_call: TRBV30
j_call: TRBJ2-1
clone_size: once
d_call: TRBD2

cdr3_aa: CASSEARIIEAFF
cdr3_nt: TGTGCCAGCAGTGAGGCCAGGATTATTGAAGCTTTCTTT
v_call: TRBV2
j_call: TRBJ1-1
clone_size: .
d_call: .

cdr3_aa: CASSLEGAGSYNEQFF
cdr3_nt: TGCGCCAGCAGCTTGGAGGGAGCCGGCTCCTACAATGAGCAGTTCTTC
v_call: TRBV5-1
j_call: TRBJ2-1
clone_size: once
d_call: .

cdr3_aa: CASSLQGALNEQFF
cdr3_nt: TGTGCCAGCAGCTTACAGGGGGCCCTTAATGAGCAGTTCTTC
v_call: TRBV9
j_call: TRBJ2-1
clone_size: .
d_call: TRBD1

cdr3_aa: CASSNAGQGLEGYTF
cdr3_nt: TGTGCCAGCAGCAACGCGGGACAGGGCCTCGAGGGCTACACCTTC
v_call: TRBV2
j_call: TRBJ1-2
clone_size: .
d_call: TRBD1

cdr3_aa: CASSKTVDSGNTIYF
cdr3_nt: TGTGCCAGTAGTAAGACAGTGGACTCTGGAAACACCATATATTTT
v_call: TRBV19
j_call: TRBJ1-3
clone_size: .
d_call: .

cdr3_aa: CASSSLPRRTSLYEQFF
cdr3_nt: TGTGCCAGCAGCTCCCTACCCCGGAGGACTAGTCTCTATGAGCAGTTCTTC
v_call: TRBV7-2
j_call: TRBJ2-1
clone_size: once
d_call: TRBD2

cdr3_aa: CASSPGTGEYEQYF
cdr3_nt: TGTGCCAGCTCACCAGGGACAGGAGAGTACGAGCAGTACTTC
v_call: TRBV18
j_call: TRBJ2-7
clone_size: .
d_call: TRBD1

cdr3_aa: CASSIGGGANGYTF
cdr3_nt: TGTGCCAGTAGTATAGGAGGGGGCGCAAATGGCTACACCTTC
v_call: TRBV19
j_call: TRBJ1-2
clone_size: .
d_call: TRBD1

cdr3_aa: CATSYRGNEQFF
cdr3_nt: TGTGCCACCAGTTACAGGGGAAATGAGCAGTTCTTC
v_call: TRBV24-1
j_call: TRBJ2-1
clone_size: .
d_call: TRBD1

cdr3_aa: CASTSRDSPISPLHF
cdr3_nt: TGTGCCAGTACTTCACGGGACAGTCCGATTTCACCCCTCCACTTT
v_call: TRBV19
j_call: TRBJ1-6
clone_size: .
d_call: TRBD1

cdr3_aa: CSASSGQYNSPLHF
cdr3_nt: TGCAGTGCTAGTTCCGGACAGTATAATTCACCCCTCCACTTT
v_call: TRBV20-1
j_call: TRBJ1-6
clone_size: once
d_call: .

cdr3_aa: CASSLSQGYEQYF
cdr3_nt: TGTGCCAGCAGCCTATCCCAGGGTTACGAGCAGTACTTC
v_call: TRBV7-9
j_call: TRBJ2-7
clone_size: .
d_call: .

cdr3_aa: CASSHPEGDYGYTF
cdr3_nt: TGTGCCAGCAGTCACCCAGAGGGGGACTATGGCTACACCTTC
v_call: TRBV6-2/TRBV6-3
j_call: TRBJ1-2
clone_size: .
d_call: .

cdr3_aa: CASSILAGAPSSYEQYF
cdr3_nt: TGTGCCAGCAGCATACTAGCGGGGGCACCGAGCTCCTACGAGCAGTACTTC
v_call: TRBV2
j_call: TRBJ2-7
clone_size: .
d_call: TRBD2

cdr3_aa: CAWSINRDSGGYTF
cdr3_nt: TGTGCCTGGAGTATAAACAGGGATTCAGGTGGCTACACCTTC
v_call: TRBV30
j_call: TRBJ1-2
clone_size: .
d_call: .

cdr3_aa: CASSSGTGNNEKLFF
cdr3_nt: TGCGCCAGCAGCTCCGGGACAGGCAATAATGAAAAACTGTTTTTT
v_call: TRBV5-1
j_call: TRBJ1-4
clone_size: .
d_call: TRBD1

cdr3_aa: CASGPQGNYGYTF
cdr3_nt: TGTGCCAGCGGACCACAGGGGAACTATGGCTACACCTTC
v_call: TRBV2
j_call: TRBJ1-2
clone_size: .
d_call: TRBD1

cdr3_aa: CAWNDLRRGQYEQYF
cdr3_nt: TGTGCCTGGAACGATTTAAGGAGGGGGCAATACGAGCAGTACTTC
v_call: TRBV30
j_call: TRBJ2-7
clone_size: .
d_call: .

cdr3_aa: CASSLGQNTEAFF
cdr3_nt: TGTGCCAGCAGCTTAGGCCAGAACACTGAAGCTTTCTTT
v_call: TRBV7-3
j_call: TRBJ1-1
clone_size: .
d_call: .

cdr3_aa: CASLDRGRGTEAFF
cdr3_nt: TGTGCCAGCCTTGACAGGGGACGGGGCACTGAAGCTTTCTTT
v_call: TRBV2
j_call: TRBJ1-1
clone_size: .
d_call: TRBD1

cdr3_aa: CASSPGTDGGEKLFF
cdr3_nt: TGTGCCAGCTCACCTGGGACAGACGGGGGTGAAAAACTGTTTTTT
v_call: TRBV18
j_call: TRBJ1-4
clone_size: .
d_call: TRBD1

cdr3_aa: CAFRGREQFF
cdr3_nt: TGCGCCTTCCGGGGTCGGGAGCAGTTCTTC
v_call: TRBV23-1
j_call: TRBJ2-1
clone_size: .
d_call: .

cdr3_aa: CASSLTGIFSTGNYGYTF
cdr3_nt: TGTGCCAGCAGTTTAACCGGGATTTTCTCCACAGGGAACTATGGCTACACCTTC
v_call: TRBV28
j_call: TRBJ1-2
clone_size: .
d_call: .

cdr3_aa: CASSGTGSAPLHF
cdr3_nt: TGTGCCAGCAGCGGGACAGGGTCCGCACCCCTCCACTTT
v_call: TRBV7-8
j_call: TRBJ1-6
clone_size: .
d_call: TRBD1

cdr3_aa: CATSDSTGNEQFF
cdr3_nt: TGTGCCACCAGTGATTCGACTGGCAATGAGCAGTTCTTC
v_call: TRBV24-1
j_call: TRBJ2-1
clone_size: .
d_call: .

cdr3_aa: CATRDRATYGYTF
cdr3_nt: TGTGCCACCCGGGACAGGGCAACCTATGGCTACACCTTC
v_call: TRBV6-5
j_call: TRBJ1-2
clone_size: .
d_call: TRBD1

cdr3_aa: CASSWSQEGAREKLFF
cdr3_nt: TGTGCCAGCAGCTGGTCTCAGGAGGGGGCCCGTGAAAAACTGTTTTTT
v_call: TRBV13
j_call: TRBJ1-4
clone_size: .
d_call: TRBD1